The T cell receptor beta chain under discussion was sequenced for a study of blood T cell repertoires in COVID-19. The table came from immunoSEQ multiplex PCR; TCRdb's copy has only in-frame clones and leaves some out. The sample holds a few hundred thousand clones, 87% seen once. Adults between roughly 18 and 100 years of age took part from under 25 US areas. Cohorts were assigned according to the clinical history that participants reported. The V and J ends lost 6 bases and 6 bases, in that order; junction bases with no gene match: 2. Germline CDR1 MNHEY, CDR2 SMNVEV (reference sequence). This CDR3 contains 12 residues.

This receptor was obtained from a man aged 30-40 years in a cohort exposed to, infected with or recovered from COVID-19 (not recorded which). The chain employs TRBV27 and TRBJ1-1, with 9 bases fitting TRBD1. Sequencing used PBMCs or T cells enriched from blood (not recorded which). Written as DNA, the CDR3 is TGTGCCAGCAGAACAGGGGGCTCTGAAGCTTTCTTT. This encodes CASRTGGSEAFF.